Listed here is a single T cell receptor beta chain. The method was immunoSEQ multiplex PCR; TCRdb's version includes in-frame clones alone and lacks a portion of them. The sample lists 130,000 or so clones; about nine tenths were seen once. This entry is derived from a study of control samples from healthy donors and cancer patients. The sample comprised blood. The receptor was isolated from a man younger than 35 in good health.

Here the CDR3 reads CASRSEDTQYF. The DNA of the CDR3 is TGTGCCAGCAGATCGGAAGATACGCAGTATTTT. The V call is TRBV7-9, the J call TRBJ2-3; D ambiguous. V lost 6 bases and J lost 5, with 6 bases in between. This CDR3 is built from 11 residues. Germline CDR1 is SEHNR and CDR2 is FQNEAQ (reference sequence).